This T cell receptor (beta chain) was obtained from a study of neurological immune-mediated disorders. Indicated time point: longitudinal time-point 1 (baseline). The cDNA was synthesized by 5'RACE incorporating 10-nucleotide random UMIs. TCRdb re-called the 5' RACE reads with MiXCR, one entry per CDR3 protein. The sample lists tens of thousands of distinct CDR3 sequences, around 3.1% seen once, with about 8.3% in the top ten. This clonotype showed up just a few times. The antigen remains undetermined. This CDR3 region has 17 residues. Germline values: CDR1 SGHTA, CDR2 FQGNSA. Between the trimmed V and J ends, which lost 3 bases and 5 bases, there was a span of 21 bases. Regarding the study as a whole: Expanded clones shared no CDR3 amino acid sequences across subjects, suggesting private repertoires in all groups. Phylogenetic analysis grouped 18 of 34 multiple sclerosis patients' repertoires together, suggesting a possible repertoire signature.

The genes are TRBV7-2 and TRBJ2-3, with a weak D call TRBD2 (6 bases). This clonotype was obtained from a woman aged 60-75 years with multiple sclerosis. Sequencing was carried out using PBMCs. The CDR3 DNA sequence: TGTGCCAGCAGCTTGCCCACAGCGGGTCGCAGCGGAGATACGCAGTATTTT. Translation gives CASSLPTAGRSGDTQYF.